This entry lists 27 T cell receptor beta chains sequenced from one sample in a study of CXCR3-negative and CXCR3-positive naive CD8 T cells. cDNA libraries for TRB were generated by 5' RACE incorporating UMI labels. TCRdb re-called the 5' RACE reads and gives one entry per CDR3 protein, without DNA. The sample has under 8,000 distinct CDR3 sequences; the top ten hold 1.3%. No antigen has been assigned to these receptors. Overall study findings and caveats: In CXCR3-positive naive cells, the TRB CDR3s were more hydrophobic than in CXCR3-negative naive cells.

The sequenced material came from naive CXCR3+ CD8+ T cells from blood. The subset is: CD45RO-CCR7+CD27+CD95- naive CD8+ T cells expressing CXCR3 (TNR3+). The origin of the receptors is a human donor in good health. Some clones in this sample may be carry-over from other donors' samples.

This clonotype is labeled medium-sized (0.01 to 0.1%) based on frequency. The chain employs TRBV10-3 and TRBJ2-1; without DNA, the TCRdb call of TRBD2 cannot be checked. Per germline, CDR1 ENHRY and CDR2 SYGVKD. This CDR3 is built from 15 residues. This CDR3 is CAISEELAGHNEQFF.

The genes are TRBV28 and TRBJ2-7; TCRdb's assignment of TRBD1 cannot be checked, as there is no DNA. The CDR3 length is 14 residues. Germline values: CDR1 MDHEN, CDR2 SYDVKM. CDR3 in amino acids: CASSLGRGNNEQYF.

This chain connects TRBV5-1 to TRBJ2-7. Germline V gene data show CDR1 as SGHRS and CDR2 as YFSETQ. The CDR3 spans 12 residues. The CDR3 here is CASSLTPYEQYF.

By frequency, this clonotype registers medium-sized. V and J are TRBV2 and TRBJ2-5. The CDR3 is 11 residues long. Germline CDR1 reads SNHLY; CDR2 reads FYNNEI. The CDR3 is CASSDGETQYF. Together with reference TRBV2 and TRBJ2-5, the CDR3 gives the full variable domain: EPEVTQTPSHQVTQMGQEVILRCVPISNHLYFYWYRQILGQKVEFLVSFYNNEISEKSEIFDDQFSVERPDGSNFTLKIRSTKLEDSAMYFCASSDGETQYFGPGTRLLVL.

This chain joins TRBV7-3 and TRBJ1-2. Germline values: CDR1 SGHTA, CDR2 FQGTGA. There are 13 residues in the CDR3. CDR3 loop: CASSLTPSYGYTF. The full variable domain, completed using reference TRBV7-3 and TRBJ1-2, is GAGVSQTPSNKVTEKGKYVELRCDPISGHTALYWYRQSLGQGPEFLIYFQGTGAADDSGLPNDRFFAVRPEGSVSTLKIQRTERGDSAVYLCASSLTPSYGYTFGSGTRLTVV.

The V gene is TRBV7-9, the J gene TRBJ2-5; TCRdb picks TRBD2, but there is no DNA to check that call. This CDR3 is built from 11 residues. CDR1 is SEHNR and CDR2 is FQNEAQ in the germline V gene (reference sequence). The CDR3: CASHAGETQYF.

V and J are TRBV4-2 and TRBJ1-5. Germline loops: CDR1 LGHNA, CDR2 YNFKEQ. There are 15 residues in the CDR3. CDR3 in amino acids: CASSQDGEFGQPQHF.

Measured by frequency, this clonotype is medium-sized (0.01 to 0.1%). This chain links TRBV28 with TRBJ2-3; absent DNA, TCRdb's TRBD1 call cannot be checked. Germline V gene sequence: CDR1 MDHEN, CDR2 SYDVKM. The CDR3 loop spans 15 amino acids. The CDR3 region is CASSFPRQSTDTQYF. Combining the CDR3 with reference TRBV28 and TRBJ2-3 gives the whole variable domain DVKVTQSSRYLVKRTGEKVFLECVQDMDHENMFWYRQDPGLGLRLIYFSYDVKMKEKGDIPEGYSVSREKKERFSLILESASTNQTSMYLCASSFPRQSTDTQYFGPGTRLTVL.

By frequency, this clonotype registers medium-sized. The chain is built from TRBV18 and TRBJ2-2; TCRdb's D call of TRBD1 is untestable without DNA. The length of the CDR3 is 15 residues. Germline V CDR1 and CDR2: KGHSH, LQKENI. The CDR3 region is CASSPGRERTGELFF.

The chain is built from TRBV29-1 and TRBJ2-1; lacking DNA, the TRBD1 call made by TCRdb goes unchecked. Germline assignment: CDR1 SQVTM and CDR2 ANQGSEA. The CDR3 totals 11 residues. The CDR3 spells CSSGTYNEQFF.

The chain links TRBV12-3 or TRBV12-4 to TRBJ2-1; TCRdb's assignment of TRBD2 cannot be checked, as there is no DNA. CDR3 length: 16 amino acids. The CDR3 here is CASRFSSRTLENEQFF.

The chain joins TRBV13 to TRBJ2-7; the D call of TRBD2 rests on TCRdb alone, since no DNA is present to check it. The germline V gene encodes CDR1 PRHDT and CDR2 FYEKMQ (reference sequence). The CDR3 runs 14 residues. The CDR3: CASSPGLAGGEQYF.

The rearrangement links TRBV29-1 to TRBJ2-1; lacking DNA, the TRBD1 call made by TCRdb goes unchecked. The CDR3 sequence is 16 residues long. In germline, CDR1 is SQVTM, CDR2 ANQGSEA. CDR3 region: CSVNTPGPSSYNEQFF.

The V gene is TRBV4-1, the J gene TRBJ2-3. This CDR3 spans 14 amino acids. Per germline, CDR1 MGHRA and CDR2 YSYEKL. The CDR3 sequence is CASSRDMGADTQYF.

This clonotype shows up as medium-sized (0.01 to 0.1%) by frequency. The CDR3 here is CASSPRTVDTGELFF. The V gene is TRBV7-9, the J gene TRBJ2-2; TCRdb calls TRBD1, which cannot be checked without DNA. Germline CDR1 and CDR2: SEHNR and FQNEAQ (reference sequence). The length of the CDR3 is 15 residues. The full variable domain, in which reference TRBV7-9 and TRBJ2-2 provide the parts outside the CDR3, is DTGVSQNPRHKITKRGQNVTFRCDPISEHNRLYWYRQTLGQGPEFLTYFQNEAQLEKSRLLSDRFSAERPKGSFSTLEIQRTEQGDSAMYLCASSPRTVDTGELFFGEGSRLTVL.

This clonotype is deemed medium-sized by its frequency. The CDR3: CASSQAWGTETQETQYF. The rearrangement joins TRBV14 to TRBJ2-5; TCRdb's D call of TRBD1 is untestable without DNA. CDR1 is SGHDN, CDR2 FVKESK, per germline. This CDR3 contains 17 residues.

This CDR3 is CSVETAWNEQYF. J is TRBJ2-7 and V is TRBV29-1. From germline, CDR1 is SQVTM and CDR2 ANQGSEA. The CDR3 consists of 12 residues.

The genes are TRBV24-1 and TRBJ2-7; TCRdb proposes TRBD2, but this gene call is untestable without DNA. The CDR3 length is 14 residues. Germline CDR1 and CDR2: KGHDR and SFDVKD. CDR3 sequence reads: CATSEQGGTYEQYF.

The V and J genes are TRBV19 and TRBJ1-5; TCRdb's D gene call, TRBD1, goes unchecked for lack of DNA. Germline V gene sequence: CDR1 LNHDA, CDR2 SQIVND (reference sequence). The CDR3 runs 16 residues. CDR3 residues: CASSIEGTVVNQPQHF.

By frequency, this clonotype registers medium-sized. The J gene is TRBJ2-1, the V gene TRBV29-1; TCRdb picks TRBD2, but there is no DNA to check that call. The CDR3 sequence is 13 residues long. From germline, CDR1 is SQVTM and CDR2 ANQGSEA. The CDR3 protein is CSVESGLFNEQFF.

This chain uses TRBV7-9 with TRBJ2-1; absent DNA, TCRdb's TRBD2 call cannot be checked. The CDR3 consists of 16 residues. Germline V gene lookup returns CDR1 SEHNR and CDR2 FQNEAQ (reference sequence). This chain's CDR3 is CASSGTSGRDLNEQFF.

Measured by frequency, this clonotype is medium-sized (0.01 to 0.1%). The rearrangement links TRBV27 to TRBJ1-1; the TCRdb call, TRBD1, lacks DNA for checking. CDR3 length: 16 amino acids. CDR1 is MNHEY, CDR2 SMNVEV, per germline (reference sequence). CDR3 amino acids: CASSPNRGWLNTEAFF.

The V call is TRBV25-1, the J call TRBJ2-5; TCRdb calls TRBD1, which cannot be checked without DNA. Germline V CDR1 and CDR2: MGHDK, SYGVNS. This CDR3 is 14 amino acids long. The CDR3 spells CASSPPGHQETQYF.

This chain joins TRBV13 and TRBJ2-1. From germline, CDR1 is PRHDT and CDR2 FYEKMQ (reference sequence). The CDR3 is made up of 13 amino acids. The CDR3 sequence: CASSLGPTVEQFF.

Frequency places this clonotype as medium-sized. The chain carries TRBV29-1 and TRBJ2-1; TCRdb returns TRBD1, unconfirmable since there is no DNA. This CDR3 contains 16 residues. CDR1 SQVTM and CDR2 ANQGSEA come from the germline V gene. This CDR3 is CSVQGGLQGAYNEQFF.

This clonotype is classed as medium-sized (0.01 to 0.1%) by frequency. CDR3 sequence reads: CSVEEKLNYGYTF. The chain recombines TRBV29-1 with TRBJ1-2. The V gene's germline CDR1 is SQVTM and CDR2 ANQGSEA. There are 13 residues in the CDR3.

By frequency, this clonotype registers medium-sized. The chain uses TRBV29-1 and TRBJ2-3; TCRdb designates TRBD1, a call that cannot be tested without DNA. This CDR3 is 12 amino acids long. Germline assignment: CDR1 SQVTM and CDR2 ANQGSEA. CDR3 amino acids: CSGLPGSNTQYF.